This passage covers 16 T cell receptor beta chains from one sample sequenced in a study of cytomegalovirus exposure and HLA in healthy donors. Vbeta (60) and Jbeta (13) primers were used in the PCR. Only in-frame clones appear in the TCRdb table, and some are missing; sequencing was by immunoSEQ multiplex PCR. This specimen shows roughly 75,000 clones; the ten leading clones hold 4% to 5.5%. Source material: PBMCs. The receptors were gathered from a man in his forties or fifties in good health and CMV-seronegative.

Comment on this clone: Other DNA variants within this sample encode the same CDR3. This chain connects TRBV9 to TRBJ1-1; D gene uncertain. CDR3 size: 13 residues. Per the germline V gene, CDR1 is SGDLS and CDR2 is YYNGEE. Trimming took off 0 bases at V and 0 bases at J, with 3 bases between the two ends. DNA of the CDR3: TGTGCCAGCAGCGTAGCAGTGAACACTGAAGCTTTCTTT. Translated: CASSVAVNTEAFF.

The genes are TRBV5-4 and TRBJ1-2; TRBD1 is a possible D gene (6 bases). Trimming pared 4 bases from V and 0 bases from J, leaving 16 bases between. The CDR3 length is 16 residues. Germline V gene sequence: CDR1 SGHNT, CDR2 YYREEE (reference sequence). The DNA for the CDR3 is TGTGCCAGCAGCCCCTCGGGGGGGCGTCCTAACTATGGCTACACCTTC. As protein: CASSPSGGRPNYGYTF. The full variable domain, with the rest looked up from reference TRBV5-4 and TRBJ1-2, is ETGVTQSPTHLIKTRGQQVTLRCSSQSGHNTVSWYQQALGQGPQFIFQYYREEENGRGNFPPRFSGLQFPNYSSELNVNALELDDSALYLCASSPSGGRPNYGYTFGSGTRLTVV.

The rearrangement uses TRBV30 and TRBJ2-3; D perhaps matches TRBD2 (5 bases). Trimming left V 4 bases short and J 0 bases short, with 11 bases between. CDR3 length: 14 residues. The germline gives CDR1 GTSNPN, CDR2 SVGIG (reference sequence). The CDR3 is CAWNRGGSTDTQYF. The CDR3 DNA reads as TGTGCCTGGAATCGAGGAGGAAGCACAGATACGCAGTATTTT. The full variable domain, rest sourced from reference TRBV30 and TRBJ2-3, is SQTIHQWPATLVQPVGSPLSLECTVEGTSNPNLYWYRQAAGRGLQLLFYSVGIGQISSEVPQNLSASRPQDRQFILSSKKLLLSDSGFYLCAWNRGGSTDTQYFGPGTRLTVL.

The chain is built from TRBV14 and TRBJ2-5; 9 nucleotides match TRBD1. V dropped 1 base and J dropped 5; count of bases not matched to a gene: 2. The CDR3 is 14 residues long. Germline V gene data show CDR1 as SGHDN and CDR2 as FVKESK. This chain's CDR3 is CASSQGTGDETQYF. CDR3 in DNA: TGTGCCAGCAGCCAAGGGACAGGGGATGAGACCCAGTACTTC.

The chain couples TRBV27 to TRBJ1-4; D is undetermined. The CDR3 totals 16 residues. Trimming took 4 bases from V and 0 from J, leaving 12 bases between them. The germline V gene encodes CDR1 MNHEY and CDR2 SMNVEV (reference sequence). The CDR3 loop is CASSSAGGATNEKLFF. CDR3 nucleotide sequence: TGTGCCAGCAGTTCGGCAGGAGGTGCAACTAATGAAAAACTGTTTTTT. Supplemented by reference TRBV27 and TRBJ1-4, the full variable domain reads EAQVTQNPRYLITVTGKKLTVTCSQNMNHEYMSWYRQDPGLGLRQIYYSMNVEVTDKGDVPEGYKVSRKEKRNFPLILESPSPNQTSLYFCASSSAGGATNEKLFFGSGTQLSVL.

CDR3 sequence (DNA): TGTGCCAGCAGTTTACAGGCCGGGGAGCTGTTTTTT. Protein sequence: CASSLQAGELFF. The chain uses TRBV28 and TRBJ2-2; no firm D call. V was pared by 2 bases and J by 6 bases, with 4 bases between. Germline CDR1 is MDHEN and CDR2 is SYDVKM. The CDR3 consists of 12 residues.

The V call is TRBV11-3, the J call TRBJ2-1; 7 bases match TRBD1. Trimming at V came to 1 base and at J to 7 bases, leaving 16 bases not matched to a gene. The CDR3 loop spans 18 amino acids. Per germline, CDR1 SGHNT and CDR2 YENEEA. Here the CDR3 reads CASSLVKGAALMDNEQFF. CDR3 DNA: TGTGCCAGCAGCTTAGTTAAGGGGGCGGCCCTGATGGATAATGAGCAGTTCTTC. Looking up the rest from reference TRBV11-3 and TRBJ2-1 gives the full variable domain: EAGVVQSPRYKIIEKKQPVAFWCNPISGHNTLYWYLQNLGQGPELLIRYENEEAVDDSQLPKDRFSAERLKGVDSTLKIQPAELGDSAVYLCASSLVKGAALMDNEQFFGPGTRLTVL.

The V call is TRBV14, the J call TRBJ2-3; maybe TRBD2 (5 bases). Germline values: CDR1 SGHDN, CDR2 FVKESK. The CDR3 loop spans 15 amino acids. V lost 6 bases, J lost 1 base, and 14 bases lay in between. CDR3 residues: CASRDGSYRTDTQYF. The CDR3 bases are TGTGCCAGCAGGGATGGGAGTTATCGCACAGATACGCAGTATTTT.

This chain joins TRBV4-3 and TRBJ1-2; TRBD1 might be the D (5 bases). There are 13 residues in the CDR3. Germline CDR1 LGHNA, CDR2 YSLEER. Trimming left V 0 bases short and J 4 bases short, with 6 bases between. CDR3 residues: CASSQDRAYGYTF. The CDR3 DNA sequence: TGCGCCAGCAGCCAAGACAGGGCCTATGGCTACACCTTC.

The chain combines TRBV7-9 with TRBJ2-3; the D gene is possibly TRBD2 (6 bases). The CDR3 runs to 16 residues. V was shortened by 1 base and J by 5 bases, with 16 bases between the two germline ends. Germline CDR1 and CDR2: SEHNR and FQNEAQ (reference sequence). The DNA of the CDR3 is TGTGCCAGCAGCTTAGGGAGGGTAGAATCCGAAGATACGCAGTATTTT. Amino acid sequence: CASSLGRVESEDTQYF.

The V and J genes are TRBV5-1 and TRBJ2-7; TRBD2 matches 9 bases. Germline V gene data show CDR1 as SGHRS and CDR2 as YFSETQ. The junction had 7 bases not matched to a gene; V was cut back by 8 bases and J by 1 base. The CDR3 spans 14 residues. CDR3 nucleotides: TGCGCCAGTGGGAGTAGCGGGAGTTCCTACGAGCAGTACTTC. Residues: CASGSSGSSYEQYF.

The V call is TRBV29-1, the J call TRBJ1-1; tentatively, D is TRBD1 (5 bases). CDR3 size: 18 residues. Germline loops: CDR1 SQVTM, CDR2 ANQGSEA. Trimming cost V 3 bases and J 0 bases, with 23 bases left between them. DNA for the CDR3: TGCAGCGTTGATGGATTACAGGAGCCGTTAACCTTGAACACTGAAGCTTTCTTT. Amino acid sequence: CSVDGLQEPLTLNTEAFF.

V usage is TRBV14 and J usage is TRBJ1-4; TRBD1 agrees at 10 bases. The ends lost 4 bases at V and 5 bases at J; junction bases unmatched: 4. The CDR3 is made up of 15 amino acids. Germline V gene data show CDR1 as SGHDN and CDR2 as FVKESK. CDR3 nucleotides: TGTGCCAGCAGCCCAGGGACAGGGGCAAATGAAAAACTGTTTTTT. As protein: CASSPGTGANEKLFF.

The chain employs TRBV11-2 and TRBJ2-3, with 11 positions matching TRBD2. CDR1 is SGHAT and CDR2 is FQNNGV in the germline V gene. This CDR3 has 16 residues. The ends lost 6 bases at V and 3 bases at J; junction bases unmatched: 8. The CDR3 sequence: CASSPPSGGFTDTQYF. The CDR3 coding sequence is TGTGCCAGCAGTCCCCCTAGCGGGGGGTTTACAGATACGCAGTATTTT.

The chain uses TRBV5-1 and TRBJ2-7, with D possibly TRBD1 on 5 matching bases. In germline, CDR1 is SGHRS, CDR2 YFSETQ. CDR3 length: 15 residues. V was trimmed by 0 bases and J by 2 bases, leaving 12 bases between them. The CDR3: CASSLVMGPAYEQYF. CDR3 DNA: TGCGCCAGCAGCTTGGTTATGGGGCCGGCCTACGAGCAGTACTTC.

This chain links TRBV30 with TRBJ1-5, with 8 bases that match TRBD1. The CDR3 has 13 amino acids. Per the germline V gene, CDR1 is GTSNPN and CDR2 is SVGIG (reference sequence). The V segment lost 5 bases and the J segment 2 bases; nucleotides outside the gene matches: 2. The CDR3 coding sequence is TGTGCCTGGGAACAGGGGGGCAATCAGCCCCAGCATTTT. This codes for CAWEQGGNQPQHF.